The rows below give T cell receptor beta chains drawn from one sample of a study of blood T cell repertoires in COVID-19. Data came from immunoSEQ multiplex PCR; TCRdb stores just in-frame clones and leaves some out. Here the sample spans 250,000 or so clones, around 90% being singletons. Sample: peripheral blood. The receptors originated from an elderly man with acute or convalescent COVID-19. The CDR3 runs from the conserved cysteine through the conserved F or W. The D gene is left open where the match is weak. The listing skips clone size in some rows; elsewhere it reads once, few, many or a size class.

>TRBV6-2/TRBV6-3|TRBJ2-2|NA|TRBD1
TGTGCCAGCAGTTATAGGGGGCCGGACACCGGGGAGCTGTTTTTT
CASSYRGPDTGELFF
>TRBV6-1|TRBJ2-1|NA|TRBD2
TGTGCCAGCAGTGGGGACGGGACTAGCGGGTACAATGAGCAGTTCTTC
CASSGDGTSGYNEQFF
>TRBV9|TRBJ2-1|once|TRBD2
TGTGCCAGCAGCGGCCGCGGGGGGCTTCACAATGAGCAGTTCTTC
CASSGRGGLHNEQFF
>TRBV18|TRBJ2-2|NA|TRBD2
TGTGCCAGCTCACCCCCGGGACTAGCGGGAGGCCTCAACACCGGGGAGCTGTTTTTT
CASSPPGLAGGLNTGELFF
>TRBV5-1|TRBJ2-7|NA|TRBD1
TGCGCCAGCAGCTTGGCGGACAGGGTCGGATCGGAGCAGTACTTC
CASSLADRVGSEQYF
>TRBV13|TRBJ2-7|NA|TRBD1
TGTGCCAGCAGCTCCCGGGACAGGCAGACCTACGAGCAGTACTTC
CASSSRDRQTYEQYF
>TRBV2|TRBJ2-7|NA|NA
TGTGCCAGCAGTGAAGCGCAGGGGCCCTACGAGCAGTACTTC
CASSEAQGPYEQYF
>TRBV6-5|TRBJ2-5|NA|NA
TGTGCCAGGGGTTTGACTCGCCGTAAGAAGACCCAGTACTTC
CARGLTRRKKTQYF
>TRBV4-1|TRBJ2-4|NA|NA
TGCGCCAGCAGCCAAACAGGGTTGGGGAACATTCAGTACTTC
CASSQTGLGNIQYF
>TRBV29-1|TRBJ1-1|NA|NA
TGCAGCGTTTCCCAGGGGACGAACACTGAAGCTTTCTTT
CSVSQGTNTEAFF
>TRBV6-2/TRBV6-3|TRBJ2-7|NA|TRBD2
TGTGCCAGCAGTCTAGCGGGGGGCCTCTCCTACGAGCAGTACTTC
CASSLAGGLSYEQYF
>TRBV21-1|TRBJ1-5|once|NA
TGTGCCAGCAGCTCCCCCCGTGGGGGCGATCAGCCCCAGCATTTT
CASSSPRGGDQPQHF
>TRBV6-5|TRBJ1-2|NA|TRBD1
TGTGCCAGCAGTTCCGCCGGCGGACAGGGCGGCTATGGCTACACCTTC
CASSSAGGQGGYGYTF